The T cell receptor (beta chain) described here comes from a study of post-analysis software for immune sequencing data. Study overall: The patients showed relapsing-remitting, secondary progressive and progressive-relapsing multiple sclerosis courses.

With respect to this clonotype: Its antigen is unidentified.

Trimming removed 5 bases at V and 0 bases at J, with 11 bases between. Germline V gene lookup returns CDR1 KGHSH and CDR2 LQKENI. This CDR3 is 15 amino acids long. The TCR beta cDNA libraries carried unique molecular identifiers. Roughly 0.5 million cDNA molecules were obtained from around 0.96 to 9.9 million T cells. TCRdb used MiXCR to reprocess the PCR reads, holding one entry per CDR3 protein. The sample contains roughly 400,000 distinct CDR3 sequences, about 39% of which appear only once. The study, taken as a whole, reports: A significant reduction in normalized Chao1 diversity was observed in multiple sclerosis patients versus controls. Samples prepared in the same batch strongly co-clustered by F measure. Controls had lower frequencies than patients of about 5 TRBV segments, which included TRBV5-6, TRBV5-1 and TRBV20-1.

The source material was blood. V gene TRBV18 combines with J gene TRBJ2-4; the D gene could be TRBD1 or TRBD2 (6 bases each). The receptor was isolated from a girl between 2 and 10 years old with multiple sclerosis. The CDR3 nucleotides are TGTGCCAGCTCAATAGGGGGACTAGCCAAAAACATTCAGTACTTC. This codes for CASSIGGLAKNIQYF.